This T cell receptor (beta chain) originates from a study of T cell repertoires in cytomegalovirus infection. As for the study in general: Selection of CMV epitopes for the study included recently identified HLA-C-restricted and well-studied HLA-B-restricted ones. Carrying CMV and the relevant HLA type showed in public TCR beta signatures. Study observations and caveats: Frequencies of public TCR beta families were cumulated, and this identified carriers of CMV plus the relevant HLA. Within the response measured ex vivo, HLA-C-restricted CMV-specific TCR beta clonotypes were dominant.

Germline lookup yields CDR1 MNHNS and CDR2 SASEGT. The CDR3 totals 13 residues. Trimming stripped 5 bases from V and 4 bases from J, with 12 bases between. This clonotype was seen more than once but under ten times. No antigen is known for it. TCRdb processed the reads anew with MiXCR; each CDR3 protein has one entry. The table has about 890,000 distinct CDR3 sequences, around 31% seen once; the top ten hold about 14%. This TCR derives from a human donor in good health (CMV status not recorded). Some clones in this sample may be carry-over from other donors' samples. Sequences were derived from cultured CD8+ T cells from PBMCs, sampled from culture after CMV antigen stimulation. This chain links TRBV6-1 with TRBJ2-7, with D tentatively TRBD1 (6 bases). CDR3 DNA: TGTGCCAGCAGTTATCCAACAGGGTACGAGCAGTACTTC. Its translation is CASSYPTGYEQYF.